These 20 T cell receptor beta chains share one sample of origin, sequenced in a study of spatial heterogeneity in lung cancer. Each CDR3 protein is one row after TCRdb ran MiXCR on the 5' RACE reads. The data hold 45,000 to 55,000 distinct CDR3 sequences, with 5.3% observed a single time. Documented time point: sample taken at primary tumor resection. The sequencing here drew on PBMCs, taken at surgery. These receptors were collected from a male donor with early-stage non-small cell lung cancer.

The V and J genes are TRBV20-1 and TRBJ2-1; 13 nucleotides align to TRBD2. The V segment lost 6 bases and the J segment 4 bases; nucleotides outside the gene matches: 3. CDR3 length equals 14 residues. Germline V gives CDR1 DFQATT, CDR2 SNEGSKA (reference sequence). Here the CDR3 reads CSAWTSGSYNEQFF. For the CDR3, the DNA is TGCAGTGCATGGACTAGCGGGAGTTACAATGAGCAGTTCTTC.

This clonotype was found many times. The chain employs TRBV20-1 and TRBJ2-7; 8 bases map to TRBD1. Per germline, CDR1 DFQATT and CDR2 SNEGSKA (reference sequence). V lost 6 bases, J lost 2 bases, and 6 bases stayed unmatched. The CDR3 totals 13 residues. The CDR3: CSAGQGATYEQYF. The CDR3 DNA reads as TGCAGTGCAGGACAGGGCGCTACCTACGAGCAGTACTTC.

In this sample, this clonotype turned up many times. The J gene is TRBJ2-5, the V gene TRBV29-1, with D perhaps TRBD1 or TRBD2 (5 bases each). This CDR3 has 17 amino acids. Germline values: CDR1 SQVTM, CDR2 ANQGSEA. V was shortened by 6 bases and J by 5 bases, with 28 bases between the two germline ends. The CDR3 spells CSVRGDRMGLKRETQYF. Written as DNA, the CDR3 is TGCAGCGTCCGGGGAGACAGAATGGGGCTAAAAAGGGAGACCCAGTACTTC.

This clonotype occurred many times. The chain joins TRBV7-2 to TRBJ2-5; a weak D match, TRBD2 (5 bases). Germline V gives CDR1 SGHTA, CDR2 FQGNSA. This CDR3 spans 13 amino acids. V shed 8 bases and J shed 5 bases, with 15 bases lying between them. DNA of the CDR3: TGTGCCAGCGTGAGAGGACTCGTGGAGACCCAGTACTTC. This codes for CASVRGLVETQYF. The full variable domain, with the rest looked up from reference TRBV7-2 and TRBJ2-5, is GAGVSQSPSNKVTEKGKDVELRCDPISGHTALYWYRQSLGQGLEFLIYFQGNSAPDKSGLPSDRFSAERTGGSVSTLTIQRTQQEDSAVYLCASVRGLVETQYFGPGTRLLVL.

At least ten counts were recorded for this clonotype. The gene calls are TRBV10-2 and TRBJ1-5; D may be TRBD1 (5 bases). V lost 7 bases and J lost 7, with 17 bases in between. CDR1 WSHSY and CDR2 SAAADI come from the germline V gene. The CDR3 length is 14 residues. Here the CDR3 DNA reads TGCGCCAGCAACTCGCGGGGGTCCGACCAGCCCCAGCATTTT. The encoded protein is CASNSRGSDQPQHF.

This clonotype was counted ten times or more. This chain joins TRBV6-4 and TRBJ2-3; 9 bases are shared with TRBD1. This CDR3 comprises 14 residues. From germline, CDR1 is MRHNA and CDR2 SNTAGT. V was pared by 0 bases and J by 12 bases, with 7 bases of the junction left unmatched. The CDR3: CASSDSTGDRVQYF. CDR3 DNA sequence: TGTGCCAGCAGTGACTCGACCGGGGACAGGGTTCAGTATTTT.

This clonotype was seen many times. The chain couples TRBV24-1 to TRBJ2-1; D not resolved. Germline V gives CDR1 KGHDR, CDR2 SFDVKD. The V gene lost 3 bases and the J gene lost 6 bases, with 14 bases spanning the gap. The length of the CDR3 is 15 residues. The CDR3 is CATSDQTSWGNEQFF. The CDR3 bases are TGTGCCACCAGTGATCAGACCTCCTGGGGCAATGAGCAGTTCTTC.

The table lists this clonotype with many counts. The gene calls are TRBV5-4 and TRBJ1-1; 8 nucleotides agree with TRBD1. The J segment lost 1 base and the V segment lost 7 bases, leaving 9 bases of the junction unmatched. Germline-derived CDR1 and CDR2 are SGHNT and YYREEE (reference sequence). The CDR3 sequence is 15 residues long. CDR3 sequence (DNA): TGTGCCAGCCGCTCAGACGGGACAGGGAACACTGAAGCTTTCTTT. It is translated as CASRSDGTGNTEAFF.

This clonotype came up many times. V usage is TRBV27 and J usage is TRBJ2-4; 11 bases are shared with TRBD2. V was pared by 5 bases and J by 8 bases, with 14 bases of the junction left unmatched. The CDR3 extends over 17 amino acids. Germline CDR1 MNHEY, CDR2 SMNVEV (reference sequence). The CDR3 region has the DNA TGTGCCAGCAGTATAACAGGGACTAGCGGCCGAGGAGACATTCAGTACTTC. Its protein product is CASSITGTSGRGDIQYF.

This clonotype occurred a few times. This rearrangement joins TRBV18 to TRBJ2-3; 9 nucleotides align to TRBD1. The V segment lost 3 bases and the J segment 3 bases; nucleotides outside the gene matches: 4. CDR3 size: 15 residues. Germline CDR1 reads KGHSH; CDR2 reads LQKENI. CDR3 in amino acids: CASSPGTGLTDTQYF. The CDR3 nucleotides are TGTGCCAGCTCACCTGGGACAGGGTTAACAGATACGCAGTATTTT.

This clonotype appeared many times. The chain joins TRBV13 to TRBJ2-6, with D possibly being TRBD1 (5 bases). In germline, CDR1 is PRHDT, CDR2 FYEKMQ (reference sequence). Trimming removed 1 base at V and 0 bases at J, with 10 bases between. This CDR3 contains 17 residues. This CDR3 reads CASSLEQGSSGANVLTF. CDR3 nucleotides: TGTGCCAGCAGCTTAGAGCAGGGAAGCTCTGGGGCCAACGTCCTGACTTTC.

This clonotype was seen ten or more times. The CDR3 sequence: CASTSKGPGLAGGETNEQFF. The CDR3 coding sequence is TGTGCCAGCACTTCTAAAGGGCCGGGACTAGCGGGAGGTGAAACGAATGAGCAGTTCTTC. The chain is built from TRBV25-1 and TRBJ2-1; 15 positions agree with TRBD2. Looked up from germline, CDR1 is MGHDK and CDR2 is SYGVNS. This CDR3 is built from 20 residues. V lost 7 bases to trimming and J lost 7 bases; unmatched junction nucleotides: 20.

This clonotype has at least ten counts. The V gene is TRBV5-1, the J gene TRBJ2-7; 11 nucleotides match TRBD2. The CDR3 is 15 amino acids. The V gene's germline CDR1 is SGHRS and CDR2 YFSETQ. The trim removed 2 bases at V and 5 bases at J, leaving 6 bases unmatched. This CDR3 reads CASSFGLAGGNEQYF. DNA of the CDR3: TGCGCCAGCAGCTTCGGGCTAGCGGGAGGAAACGAGCAGTACTTC.

This clonotype was detected only a few times. This clone may be a read error of a much larger clone one base away. V usage is TRBV4-2 and J usage is TRBJ2-1; D is perhaps TRBD1 or TRBD2 (6 bases each). V lost 7 bases and J 4 bases, leaving 8 bases between the germline ends. The CDR3 spans 12 residues. In germline, CDR1 is LGHNA, CDR2 YNFKEQ. The CDR3 reads CASKGGYNEQFF. In nucleotides, the CDR3 is TGTGCCAGCAAGGGGGGATACAATGAGCAGTTCTTC.

This rearrangement joins TRBV20-1 to TRBJ2-7, with 12 bases aligning to TRBD2. V trimming: 6 bases; J trimming: 1 base; junction bases outside the gene matches: 4. The CDR3 totals 14 residues. Germline CDR1 and CDR2: DFQATT and SNEGSKA (reference sequence). The CDR3 coding sequence is TGCAGTGCCAAACTAGCGGGAGGTTCCTACGAGCAGTACTTC. Its protein is CSAKLAGGSYEQYF.

This clonotype was seen at least ten times. V is TRBV5-1 and J is TRBJ2-5, with a tentative D call TRBD1 (6 bases). With 3 bases removed from V and 2 bases from J, the gap between germline ends came to 14 bases. CDR3 length: 15 residues. Germline V gene sequence: CDR1 SGHRS, CDR2 YFSETQ. CDR3 sequence (DNA): TGCGCCAGCAGCTGGCCCAGGGGCAAACAAGAGACCCAGTACTTC. It encodes CASSWPRGKQETQYF.

This clonotype was picked up many times. The chain uses TRBV28 and TRBJ2-4; no definite D call. Trimming shortened V by 6 bases and J by 0 bases, and 12 bases separated the two germline ends. The germline V gene has CDR1 MDHEN and CDR2 SYDVKM. This CDR3 has 15 residues. For the CDR3, the DNA is TGTGCCAGCAGGGAATTTGGGGTAGCCAAAAACATTCAGTACTTC. Amino acids: CASREFGVAKNIQYF.

This clonotype was counted at least ten times. The gene calls are TRBV7-6 and TRBJ2-2, with 12 bases fitting TRBD2. The CDR3 sequence is 19 residues long. After removal of 4 bases from V and 0 bases from J, the junction contained 9 bases not matched to a gene. From germline, CDR1 is SGHVS and CDR2 FNYEAQ. The CDR3 region is CASSSLAGGPNANTGELFF. The CDR3 DNA reads TGTGCCAGCAGCTCCCTAGCGGGAGGGCCAAACGCGAACACCGGGGAGCTGTTTTTT.

This clonotype was seen only a few times. This rearrangement joins TRBV2 to TRBJ2-7, with 9 bases lining up with TRBD1. V shed 6 bases, J shed 4 bases, and the junction held 1 base outside the gene matches. This CDR3 contains 12 residues. Germline lookup yields CDR1 SNHLY and CDR2 FYNNEI. CDR3 sequence (DNA): TGTGCCAGCAGGGACAGGGGATACGAGCAGTACTTC. Protein product: CASRDRGYEQYF.

This rearrangement joins TRBV10-2 to TRBJ2-4; 8 nucleotides match TRBD2. In germline, CDR1 is WSHSY, CDR2 SAAADI. The CDR3 totals 17 residues. J gave up 1 base and V 2 bases, and 7 bases lay outside the gene matches. The CDR3: CASSEIPGGRAKNIQYF. The CDR3 DNA follows: TGCGCCAGCAGTGAGATTCCGGGAGGGAGGGCCAAAAACATTCAGTACTTC.